This T cell receptor beta chain was identified during a study of Ad26.COV2.S vaccination and SARS-CoV-2 variants. Study observations and caveats: Individuals receiving vaccine had higher spike-specific TCR breadth than placebo recipients did.

Concerning this clone: Its target is unknown.

Documented treatment: about 20 received Ad26.COV2.S at low or high dose, single or two shots; 5 received placebo; per-sample allocation not given. All samples were drawn on day 63, counting from the first vaccine or placebo injection. In Boston, the donor was an adult between 18-55 years of age. It was Wuhan-strain SARS-CoV-2 spike that the Ad26 vaccine vector expressed. Assay: immunoSEQ multiplex PCR; the TCRdb copy retains only in-frame clones and omits some. The profile shows about 350,000 clones, roughly 85% of them singletons. Germline V lookup: CDR1 LGHNA, CDR2 YSLEER. Between the trimmed V and J ends, which lost 4 bases and 7 bases, there was a span of 22 bases. The CDR3 has 17 amino acids.

This receptor was obtained from a person aged 18 to 59 who received the Ad26.COV2.S COVID-19 vaccine or a placebo. The sequencing used peripheral blood, collected in a trial of Ad26.COV2.S vaccine versus placebo. The chain employs TRBV4-3 and TRBJ1-4; D possibly corresponds to TRBD1 (5 bases). CDR3 loop: CASSRAGTSGGGEKLFF. The DNA of the CDR3 is TGCGCCAGCAGCCGGGCAGGGACGAGTGGGGGTGGTGAAAAACTGTTTTTT.